This TCR beta chain is drawn from a study of beta chain features in type 1 diabetes. Findings and limits, study-wide: Fewer junction insertions and more nucleotide deletions appeared in type 1 diabetes patients. In these data, an HLA type influence on TCRB rearrangement remained unresolved.

The whole isolated RNA underwent reverse transcription, so sequencing captured expressed TCRB transcripts. Profiled with immunoSEQ multiplex PCR; TCRdb holds only in-frame clones, not every one. Here the sample spans some 250,000 clones, about 25% being singletons. Germline values: CDR1 SGHTA, CDR2 FQGNSA. V lost 1 base, J lost 14 bases, and 9 bases lay in between. The CDR3 sequence is 11 residues long. Worth noting for this clone: Its cognate antigen is unknown.

The chain employs TRBV7-2 and TRBJ2-1; the D is unclear. The source is a man aged 30-40 years in good health. The specimen was central memory CD4+ T cells from blood. CDR3 in DNA: TGTGCCAGCAGCTTAGGGCCTAGGAAGTTCTTC. Translating it yields CASSLGPRKFF.